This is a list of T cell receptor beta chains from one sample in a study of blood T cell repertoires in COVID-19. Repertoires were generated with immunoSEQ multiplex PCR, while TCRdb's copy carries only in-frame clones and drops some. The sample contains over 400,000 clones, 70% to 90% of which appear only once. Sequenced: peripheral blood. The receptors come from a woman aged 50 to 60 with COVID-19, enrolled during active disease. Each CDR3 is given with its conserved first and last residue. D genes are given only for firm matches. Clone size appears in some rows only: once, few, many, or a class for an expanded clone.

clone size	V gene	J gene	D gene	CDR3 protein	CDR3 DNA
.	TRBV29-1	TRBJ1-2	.	CSVVQGRDGYTF	TGCAGCGTTGTCCAAGGCAGGGATGGCTACACCTTC
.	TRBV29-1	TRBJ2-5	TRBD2	CSVVSGRGETQYF	TGCAGCGTTGTTAGCGGGAGGGGAGAGACCCAGTACTTC
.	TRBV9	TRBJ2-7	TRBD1	CASSVDVGGEEQYF	TGTGCCAGCAGCGTAGATGTAGGGGGCGAGGAGCAGTACTTC
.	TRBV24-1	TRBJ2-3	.	CAARGRTSTDTQYF	TGTGCCGCGCGAGGGAGGACTAGCACAGATACGCAGTATTTT
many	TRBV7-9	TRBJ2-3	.	CASKGTEENLRWYF	TGTGCCAGCAAGGGAACGGAGGAAAACTTAAGGTGGTATTTT
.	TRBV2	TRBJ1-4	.	CASSRQTEKLFF	TGTGCCAGCAGTAGACAAACTGAAAAACTGTTTTTT
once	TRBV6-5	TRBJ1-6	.	CASSQQRTVNF	TGTGCCAGCAGTCAACAGCGGACAGTCAACTTT
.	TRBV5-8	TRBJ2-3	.	CASTVAYVASTDTQYF	TGTGCCAGCACCGTGGCATACGTTGCTAGCACAGATACGCAGTATTTT
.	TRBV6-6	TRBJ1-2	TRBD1	CASRTGDGYTF	TGTGCCAGCCGGACAGGGGATGGCTACACCTTC
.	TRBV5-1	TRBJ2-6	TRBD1	CASSLGGSPGANVLTF	TGCGCCAGCAGCTTAGGGGGCTCCCCCGGGGCCAACGTCCTGACTTTC
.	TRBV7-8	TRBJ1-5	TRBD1	CASSSGTGNQPQHF	TGTGCCAGCAGCTCCGGGACAGGCAATCAGCCCCAGCATTTT
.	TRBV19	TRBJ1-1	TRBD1	CASSIGTGGTEAFF	TGTGCCAGTAGTATTGGGACAGGGGGGACTGAAGCTTTCTTT
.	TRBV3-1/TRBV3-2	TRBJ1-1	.	CASSQGGQLNTEAFF	TGTGCCAGCAGCCAAGGAGGGCAGCTGAACACTGAAGCTTTCTTT
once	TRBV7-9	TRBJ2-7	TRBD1	CASSLGTGPSYEQYF	TGTGCCAGCAGCCTCGGGACAGGGCCCTCCTACGAGCAGTACTTC
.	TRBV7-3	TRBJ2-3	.	CASSLISLGGLSTDTQYF	TGTGCCAGCAGCTTAATATCGTTGGGGGGACTTAGCACAGATACGCAGTATTTT
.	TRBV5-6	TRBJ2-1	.	CASRIETSSGYNEQFF	TGTGCCAGCAGAATCGAAACGAGCAGCGGCTACAATGAGCAGTTCTTC
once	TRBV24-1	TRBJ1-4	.	CATSEAGRSEKLFF	TGTGCCACCAGTGAAGCAGGGCGATCTGAAAAACTGTTTTTT
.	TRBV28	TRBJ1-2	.	CASSLYGLRRGYTF	TGTGCCAGCAGTTTATATGGACTGCGCCGGGGCTACACCTTC
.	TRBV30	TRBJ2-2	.	CAFSPDSSGELFF	TGTGCCTTCTCACCCGACAGTAGCGGGGAGCTGTTTTTT
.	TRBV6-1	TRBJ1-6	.	CASSEAGDSPLHF	TGTGCCAGCAGTGAAGCGGGAGACTCACCCCTCCACTTT
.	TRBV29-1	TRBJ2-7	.	CSVEHSYEQYF	TGCAGCGTTGAACACTCCTACGAGCAGTACTTC
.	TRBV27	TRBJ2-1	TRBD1	CASSPGTGTNNEQFF	TGTGCCAGCAGTCCCGGGACAGGGACGAACAATGAGCAGTTCTTC
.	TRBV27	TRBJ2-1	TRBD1	CASSSPPGQVLNNEQFF	TGTGCCAGCAGTTCCCCGCCGGGACAGGTTTTAAACAATGAGCAGTTCTTC
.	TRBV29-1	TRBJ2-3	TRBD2	CSVEVGGGYYTDTQYF	TGCAGCGTTGAAGTCGGCGGGGGATACTACACAGATACGCAGTATTTT
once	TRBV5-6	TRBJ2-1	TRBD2	CASSFASGGYYNEQFF	TGTGCCAGCAGCTTCGCTAGCGGGGGGTATTACAATGAGCAGTTCTTC
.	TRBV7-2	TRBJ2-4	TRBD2	CASSFGLAGGTDIQYF	TGTGCCAGCAGCTTCGGACTAGCGGGGGGGACGGACATTCAGTACTTC